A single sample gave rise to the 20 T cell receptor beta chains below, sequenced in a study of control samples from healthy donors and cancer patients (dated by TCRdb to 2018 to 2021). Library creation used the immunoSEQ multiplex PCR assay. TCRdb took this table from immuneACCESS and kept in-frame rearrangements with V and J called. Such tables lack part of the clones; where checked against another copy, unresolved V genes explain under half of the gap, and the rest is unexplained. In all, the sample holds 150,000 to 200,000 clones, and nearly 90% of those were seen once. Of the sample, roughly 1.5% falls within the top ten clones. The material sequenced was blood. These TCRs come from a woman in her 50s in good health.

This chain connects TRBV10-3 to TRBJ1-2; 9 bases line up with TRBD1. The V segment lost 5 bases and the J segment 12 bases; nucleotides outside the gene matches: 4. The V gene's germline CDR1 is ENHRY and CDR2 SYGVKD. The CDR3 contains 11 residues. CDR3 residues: CAISSGTGHTF. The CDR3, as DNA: TGTGCCATCAGTTCCGGGACAGGGCACACCTTC.

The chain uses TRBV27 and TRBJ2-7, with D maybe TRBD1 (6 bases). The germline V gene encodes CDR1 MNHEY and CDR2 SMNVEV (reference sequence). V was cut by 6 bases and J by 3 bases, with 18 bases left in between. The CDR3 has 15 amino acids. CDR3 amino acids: CASSSPQGHNYEQYF. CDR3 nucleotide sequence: TGTGCCAGCAGCTCACCACAGGGACATAACTACGAGCAGTACTTC.

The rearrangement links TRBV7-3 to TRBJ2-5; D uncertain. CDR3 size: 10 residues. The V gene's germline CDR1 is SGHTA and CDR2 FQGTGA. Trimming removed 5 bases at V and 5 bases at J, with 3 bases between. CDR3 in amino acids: CASSRETQYF. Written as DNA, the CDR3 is TGTGCCAGCAGCCGGGAGACCCAGTACTTC.

The CDR3 nucleotides are TGCGCCAGCAGCCAAGCCGACCGGAGGGACACTGAAGCTTTCTTT. It yields the protein CASSQADRRDTEAFF. The chain recombines TRBV4-1 with TRBJ1-1, with D unresolved. CDR3 size: 15 residues. Trimming pared 1 base from V and 3 bases from J, leaving 12 bases between. CDR1 and CDR2 (germline): MGHRA, YSYEKL.

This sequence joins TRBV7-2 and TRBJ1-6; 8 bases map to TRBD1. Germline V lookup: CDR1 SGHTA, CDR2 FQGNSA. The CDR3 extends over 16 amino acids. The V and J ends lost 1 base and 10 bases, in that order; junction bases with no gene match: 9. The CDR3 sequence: CASSLGGQGSRSPLHF. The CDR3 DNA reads TGTGCCAGCAGCTTAGGAGGACAGGGTTCTAGGTCACCCCTCCACTTT.

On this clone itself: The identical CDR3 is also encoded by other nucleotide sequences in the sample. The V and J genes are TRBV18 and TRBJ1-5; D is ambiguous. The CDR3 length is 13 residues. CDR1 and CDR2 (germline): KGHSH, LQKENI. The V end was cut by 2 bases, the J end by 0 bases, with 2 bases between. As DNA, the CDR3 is TGTGCCAGCTCACCAGGTAGCAATCAGCCCCAGCATTTT. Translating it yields CASSPGSNQPQHF.

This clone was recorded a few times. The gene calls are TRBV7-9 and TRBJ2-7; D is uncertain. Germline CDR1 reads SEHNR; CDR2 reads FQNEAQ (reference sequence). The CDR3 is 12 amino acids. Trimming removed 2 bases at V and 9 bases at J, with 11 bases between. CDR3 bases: TGTGCCAGCAGCTTACAGGAGATTGTGCAGTACTTC. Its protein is CASSLQEIVQYF.

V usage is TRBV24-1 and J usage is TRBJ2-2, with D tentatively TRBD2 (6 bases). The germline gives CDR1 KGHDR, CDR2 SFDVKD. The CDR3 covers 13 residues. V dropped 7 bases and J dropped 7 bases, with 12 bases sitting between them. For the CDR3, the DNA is TGTGCCACCAGGGCGACTAGAGACGGGGAGCTGTTTTTT. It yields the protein CATRATRDGELFF.

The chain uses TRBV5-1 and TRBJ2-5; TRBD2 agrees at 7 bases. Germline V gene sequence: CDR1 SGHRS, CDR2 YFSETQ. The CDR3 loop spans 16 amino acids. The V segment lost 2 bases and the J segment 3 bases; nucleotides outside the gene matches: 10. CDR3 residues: CASSFLSGGGEETQYF. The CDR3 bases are TGCGCCAGCAGCTTCCTTAGTGGGGGAGGGGAAGAGACCCAGTACTTC.

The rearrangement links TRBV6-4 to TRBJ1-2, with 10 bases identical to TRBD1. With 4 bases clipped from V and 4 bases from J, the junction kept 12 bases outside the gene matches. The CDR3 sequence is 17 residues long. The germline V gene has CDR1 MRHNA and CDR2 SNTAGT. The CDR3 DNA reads TGTGCCAGCAGTGCAAGGACAGGGGGAAGTGGGAGCTATGGCTACACCTTC. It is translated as CASSARTGGSGSYGYTF.

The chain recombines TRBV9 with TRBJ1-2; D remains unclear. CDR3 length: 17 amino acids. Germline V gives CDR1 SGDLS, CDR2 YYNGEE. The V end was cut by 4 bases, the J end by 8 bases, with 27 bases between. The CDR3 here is CASSPQPGRAGPGGYTF. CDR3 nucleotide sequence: TGTGCCAGCAGCCCACAGCCGGGGAGGGCTGGACCGGGAGGCTACACCTTC.

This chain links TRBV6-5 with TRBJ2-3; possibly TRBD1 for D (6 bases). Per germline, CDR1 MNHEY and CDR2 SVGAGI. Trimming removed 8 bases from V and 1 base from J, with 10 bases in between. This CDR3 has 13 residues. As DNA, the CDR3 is TGTGCCAGCGGGGGCTTTCGCACAGATACGCAGTATTTT. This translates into CASGGFRTDTQYF.

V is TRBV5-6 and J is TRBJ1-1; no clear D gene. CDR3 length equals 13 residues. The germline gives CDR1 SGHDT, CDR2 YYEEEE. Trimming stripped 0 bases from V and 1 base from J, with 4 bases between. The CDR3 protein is CASSLAQNTEAFF. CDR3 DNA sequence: TGTGCCAGCAGCTTGGCCCAGAACACTGAAGCTTTCTTT.

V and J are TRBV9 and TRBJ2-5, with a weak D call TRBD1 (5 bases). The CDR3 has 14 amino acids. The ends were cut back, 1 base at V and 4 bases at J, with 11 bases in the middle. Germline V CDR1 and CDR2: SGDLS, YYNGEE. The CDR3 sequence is CASSVSQGRETQYF. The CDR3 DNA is TGTGCCAGCAGCGTAAGCCAGGGCCGAGAGACCCAGTACTTC.

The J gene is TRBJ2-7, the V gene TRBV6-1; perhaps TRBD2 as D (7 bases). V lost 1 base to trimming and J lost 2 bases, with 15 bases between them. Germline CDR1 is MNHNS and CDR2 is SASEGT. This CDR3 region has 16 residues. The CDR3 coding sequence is TGTGCCAGCAGTGAAGGGACGGGGGGCGCCACCTACGAGCAGTACTTC. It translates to CASSEGTGGATYEQYF.

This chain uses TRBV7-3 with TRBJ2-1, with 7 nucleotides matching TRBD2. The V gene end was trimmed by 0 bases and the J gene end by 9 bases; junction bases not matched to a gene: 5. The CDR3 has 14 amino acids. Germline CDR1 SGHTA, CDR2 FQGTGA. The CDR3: CASSLTRTRAEQFF. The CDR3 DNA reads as TGTGCCAGCAGCTTAACCCGGACTAGGGCTGAGCAGTTCTTC. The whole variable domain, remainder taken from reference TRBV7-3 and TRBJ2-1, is GAGVSQTPSNKVTEKGKYVELRCDPISGHTALYWYRQSLGQGPEFLIYFQGTGAADDSGLPNDRFFAVRPEGSVSTLKIQRTERGDSAVYLCASSLTRTRAEQFFGPGTRLTVL.

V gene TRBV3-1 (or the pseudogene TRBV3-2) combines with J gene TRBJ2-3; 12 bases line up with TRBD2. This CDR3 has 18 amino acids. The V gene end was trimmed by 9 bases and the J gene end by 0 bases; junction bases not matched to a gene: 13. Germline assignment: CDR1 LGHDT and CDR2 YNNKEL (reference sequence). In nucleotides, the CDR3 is TGTGCCAGTAAGCAAACTAGCGGGGGGCAGCCGAGCACAGATACGCAGTATTTT. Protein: CASKQTSGGQPSTDTQYF.

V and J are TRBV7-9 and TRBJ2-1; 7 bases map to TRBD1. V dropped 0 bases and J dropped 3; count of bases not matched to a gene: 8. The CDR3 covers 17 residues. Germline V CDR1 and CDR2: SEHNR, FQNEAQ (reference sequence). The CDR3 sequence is CASSLATGPNVYNEQFF. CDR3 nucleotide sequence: TGTGCCAGCAGCTTAGCGACAGGGCCTAATGTCTACAATGAGCAGTTCTTC. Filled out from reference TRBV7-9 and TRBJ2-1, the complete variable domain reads DTGVSQNPRHKITKRGQNVTFRCDPISEHNRLYWYRQTLGQGPEFLTYFQNEAQLEKSRLLSDRFSAERPKGSFSTLEIQRTEQGDSAMYLCASSLATGPNVYNEQFFGPGTRLTVL.

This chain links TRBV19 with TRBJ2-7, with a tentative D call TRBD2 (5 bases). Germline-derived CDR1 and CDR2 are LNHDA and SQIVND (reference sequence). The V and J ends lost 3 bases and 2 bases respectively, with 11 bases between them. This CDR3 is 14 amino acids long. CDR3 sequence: CASSIQAAAYEQYF. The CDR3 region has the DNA TGTGCCAGTAGTATCCAGGCAGCGGCCTACGAGCAGTACTTC.

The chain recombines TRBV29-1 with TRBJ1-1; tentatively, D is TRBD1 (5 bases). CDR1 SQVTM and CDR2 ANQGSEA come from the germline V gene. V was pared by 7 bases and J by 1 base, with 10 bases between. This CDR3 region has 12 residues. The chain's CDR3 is CSGRVSNTEAFF. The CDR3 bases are TGCAGCGGCAGGGTTTCGAACACTGAAGCTTTCTTT.